The clone carrying this T cell receptor (beta chain) showed up many times. Antigen specificity is unknown. Axillary draining lymph nodes of breast cancer patients supplied the node samples. Via MiXCR, TCRdb re-called the multiplex PCR reads, giving one row per CDR3 protein. The table includes 150,000 to 200,000 distinct CDR3 sequences, around a third detected once. This specimen belongs to a study of breast tumors, draining lymph nodes, adjacent tissues. General study results and limits: Tumor TCR diversity was below lymph nodes but above nontumor tissue. Compared with basal-like, luminal-like tumors shared significantly more repertoire with nontumor tissue. Findings are consistent with lymph node origin and intratumoral expansion of most tumor T cells.

CDR1 LNHDA and CDR2 SQIVND come from the germline V gene (reference sequence). The CDR3 runs 18 residues. Trimming pared 2 bases from V and 3 bases from J, leaving 17 bases between. The chain has TRBV19 and TRBJ1-6; D call uncertain. The sequence was obtained from a female donor with breast cancer. Some clones in this sample may be carry-over from other donors' samples. Sequences were obtained from axillary lymph node tissue. Written as DNA, the CDR3 is TGTGCCAGTAGTATAAGGATGATGGGCAGCCTCTATAATTCACCCCTCCACTTT. Protein product: CASSIRMMGSLYNSPLHF.